This T cell receptor beta chain is from a study of cytomegalovirus exposure and HLA in healthy donors (dated by TCRdb to 2016 to 2017). In terms of the full investigation: An earlier analysis of about 530 of the donors reported 276 Gb of sequence data and 100 million to 120 million unique TCR beta sequences obtained from some 170 million T cells. An earlier analysis of around 640 of the donors used high-throughput TCR beta sequencing to judge whether each TCR beta V gene segment behaved as functional or pseudogenic. The genetic ancestry cluster associated with self-reported Caucasian donors included roughly 84% of the roughly 410 genotyped donors. The study profiled the T cell repertoires of about 720 subjects by immunosequencing and related them to cytomegalovirus serostatus. Typing coverage differed by locus: A, B, C, DRB1 and DQB1 were typed in about 629-640 donors, DQA1 in about 500, DPA1 in nearly 610, and DPB1 in 450 to 490. Besides the first cohort of 666 subjects, a separate validation cohort made up of around 120 different subjects was used. Alongside the repertoire data, information on donor age, sex, ethnicity and CMV serostatus was compiled. Both class I and class II loci were covered by HLA typing, at four-digit resolution. In the later analysis, no new phenotypic data were used to find candidate immune exposures; instead, reliance was placed on TCR beta sequences and their occurrence across donors. Genome-wide SNP genotypes for about three fifths of the 666 donors were used in a later genetic analysis, which treated that subset as a discovery cohort. High-throughput TCR immunosequencing, statistical association of individual TCRs with disease status, and machine learning were combined to predict cytomegalovirus infection status. Four to six DR-DQ haplotypes were handled as single units for association and clustering, since linkage in the cohort was strong. The study aimed to test whether signatures of past pathogen exposure could be identified by cataloging public T cell receptors. Approximately 330 gigabases of sequencing data and roughly 80 million unique TCR sequences made up an early release that covered under 750 HLA-typed donors. Among some 410 genotyped donors of the cohort, an average of around 240,000 unique TCR beta nucleotide sequences was sequenced per donor, of which about 18% were non-productive. Every repertoire in the discovery cohort had been generated on one and the same sequencing platform. A later analysis re-analyzed previously published TCR beta repertoires from roughly 630 donors and added high-resolution HLA genotyping to study TCR occurrence patterns.

The cohort was made up of around 720 healthy bone marrow donors. At the time of sampling, all cohort members were nominally healthy, though unrecorded immune exposures were likely present. The donor tested CMV seronegative and was one of the 352 seronegative cohort members. A peripheral blood sample was collected from each donor, and TCR beta sequencing was performed on peripheral blood mononuclear cells. Genomic DNA was extracted from the blood cell samples with the Qiagen DNeasy Blood Extraction Kit. Results the study describes overall, beyond this receptor: A later genetic analysis reported fewer N-insertions in productive TCRs among donors in an Asian-associated ancestry cluster than the approximately 670-donor mean. A cluster of highly shared sequence variants was judged likely to be a technical artifact of the sequencing pipeline. An association between a missense DCLRE1C variant and V-gene and J-gene trimming of TCR beta chains was found in a later genetic analysis and replicated in an independent cohort. A total of about 150 TCR beta chains were listed by the study as associated with cytomegalovirus. Most TCR sequences were seen in very few donors, while some public TCRs were found in many individuals. In a later analysis, HLA-associated TCR beta chains were found to be more clonally expanded and to have lower generation probabilities than equally common non-associated chains. According to the authors, the approach could potentially be generalized to other disease states and immunological phenotypes. The classifier was reported to diagnose cytomegalovirus status with high specificity and sensitivity in both the original and validation cohorts. Some 16 rarely observed V segments, including chromosome 9 orphons, were excluded from the earlier analysis of almost 600 of the donors because counts were too low. In an earlier analysis of 587 of the donors, most TCR beta V segments appeared in productive rearrangements about 87% or about 30% of the time, broadly matching IMGT annotations. A further reported finding was that TCR beta sequences accurately predicted the HLA-A and HLA-B alleles for most subjects in the first cohort. A later analysis found that TCR association rates varied across HLA loci, with DRB1 alleles showing the most associated TCRs and HLA-C alleles the fewest. Linkage disequilibrium might explain the correlated functional status among segregating V segments, but an unknown experimental factor could not be ruled out. According to a later analysis, most CMV-associated TCR beta chains appeared to be HLA-restricted, and the HLA associations seemed to be driven largely by CMV exposure. In a later analysis, 16,951 TCR beta sequences were associated with specific HLA alleles at a false discovery rate of 0.05. In a later analysis, several top co-occurrence clusters were reported to appear linked to parvovirus B19, influenza, CMV and Epstein-Barr virus. For the cohort, immune exposure information was limited to CMV serostatus. When HLA alleles, especially DR and DQ, strongly co-occurred, TCR associations were difficult to assign to individual alleles. The cohort was sequenced for TCR beta chains only, and without alpha or paired-chain data the features that could be detected were limited. Because HLA typing was unavailable for some donors at each locus, only the typed subset was used in association tests. Roughly uniform sequencing depth across donors was assumed in presence/absence analyses, although this assumption may not hold. Three of the identified cytomegalovirus-associated TCR beta chains were confirmed in vitro to be specific for cytomegalovirus antigens.

The method behind the library was the immunoSEQ multiplex PCR assay. For the multiplex PCR, a mixture combining 60 forward primers for TCR Vbeta segments and 13 reverse primers for TCR Jbeta segments was used. A multiplex PCR assay on genomic DNA amplified the CDR3 region of rearranged TCR beta genes. Amplified TCR beta libraries were sequenced as 87-base-pair reads on the Illumina HiSeq System. The published analysis was carried out like this. A later analysis counted some 74 million unique TCR beta chains across the 650 to 700 repertoires, and around 9.9 million of these chains were shared by at least two donors. Raw reads were error-corrected and collapsed into unique sequences with a nearest-neighbor algorithm that merged closely related sequences to remove PCR and sequencing errors. CDR3 sequences were aligned to IMGT reference sequences to assign V, D and J gene segments. Each retained sequence needed at least a six-nucleotide match to both a V gene segment and a J gene segment. A rearrangement was called productive if the CDR3 had no stop codons and remained in frame with V and J, and every other rearrangement was called non-productive. CDR3 was defined according to IMGT convention as the region running from the second conserved V-encoded cysteine to the conserved J-encoded phenylalanine. In an earlier analysis of more than 550 of the donors, sequences lacking an unambiguous match to a single V gene segment were excluded. In an earlier analysis of almost 600 of the donors, a V segment was called functional when productive rearrangements were above 56.7%, and segregating when the standard deviation between donors exceeded 5%. A statistical classification framework was developed to diagnose cytomegalovirus status using the catalog of TCR beta chain sequences. A later analysis assigned V and J genes by comparing TCR nucleotide sequences with IMGT/GENE-DB human TR gene sequences. Using the TCRdist pipeline, a later analysis assigned CDR3 sequences along with most-parsimonious VDJ recombination scenarios. A later analysis defined each TCR beta chain by its CDR3 amino acid sequence plus V-gene family, and excluded reads lacking a unique V-gene family. To address suspected cross-contamination and a sequencing artifact, a later analysis removed approximately 590 highly shared, low-generation-probability nucleotide sequences. For each public chain, a later analysis derived a clonal expansion index from normalized ranks of inferred template counts within each repertoire. Generation probabilities in a later analysis came from a VDJ recombination model fitted to out-of-frame rearrangements, and those results were checked against IGoR. A later analysis scored TCR-TCR, TCR-HLA and TCR-CMV co-occurrence with hypergeometric tests, applying a repertoire-size bias correction to TCR pairs. A later analysis estimated false discovery rates by permuting HLA or CMV assignments 20 times. In a later analysis, co-occurring TCRs were grouped with DBSCAN, and TCRdist sequence similarity was added when clustering was performed within HLA-allele-positive subsets. Co-occurrence clustering excluded repertoires with fewer than 30,000 or more than 120,000 public chains, plus five with anomalous nucleotide sharing. This is the immuneACCESS table as TCRdb keeps it, with only in-frame sequences that have V and J called. A part of the clones is gone; compared with another copy, unresolved V genes explain less than half, and the rest is unexplained. That table supplies the V and J calls and clone size; D and trimming were determined from the DNA. The sample's table covers about 58,000 clones. The top ten clones comprise 2.1% of the sample.

As concerns this clone: Its antigen has not been determined.

Input material: PBMCs. This receptor was identified in a woman between 18 and 29 years old in good health and CMV-seronegative.

DNA sequence: TGTGCCAGCTCACCAAACAGGGCCCACGAGCAGTACTTC. Its product reads: CASSPNRAHEQYF. The rearrangement joined TRBV18 to TRBJ2-7; the D segment could be TRBD1, given 6 matching bases. The germline ends are 10 bases apart after V is trimmed by 2 bases and J by 5 bases. CDR1 and CDR2 were assigned from the germline V gene as KGHSH and LQKENI. The cysteine opens and the phenylalanine closes a CDR3 of 13 amino acids. The read is trimmed to its CDR3 DNA, 39 bases read in frame from base 1.